Below, 6 T cell receptor beta chains from the same sample are listed, as sequenced in a study of shared clonotypes between healthy human individuals. It was CD45RO-negative cells, positively selected for CCR7, that made up naive CD8 cells, with terminally differentiated effector memory CD45RA+ cells excluded. Clones were read by immunoSEQ multiplex PCR, and TCRdb kept only the in-frame ones, dropping some. The table includes over 2,000,000 clones, around 93% detected once. Input material: naive CD8+ T cells from PBMCs. All receptors derive from a man between 18 and 29 years old in good health. Some clones in this sample may be carry-over from other donors' samples.

This clone was observed once. The chain links TRBV9 to TRBJ2-2, with D possibly being TRBD2 (6 bases). Germline CDR1 and CDR2: SGDLS and YYNGEE. The CDR3 extends over 15 amino acids. Trimming shortened V by 3 bases and J by 2 bases, and 11 bases separated the two germline ends. CDR3 in amino acids: CASSEGGKNTGELFF. The DNA for the CDR3 is TGTGCCAGCAGCGAGGGAGGCAAAAACACCGGGGAGCTGTTTTTT.

The chain recombines TRBV27 with TRBJ1-1; D might be TRBD1 (5 bases). This CDR3 contains 15 residues. Trimming took off 5 bases at V and 1 base at J, with 14 bases between the two ends. Looked up from germline, CDR1 is MNHEY and CDR2 is SMNVEV (reference sequence). Written as DNA, the CDR3 is TGTGCCAGCAGTCGCCCCCAAACAGGGAACACTGAAGCTTTCTTT. It encodes CASSRPQTGNTEAFF.

This sequence joins TRBV7-9 and TRBJ2-1; 7 nucleotides align to TRBD1. The V and J ends lost 7 bases and 8 bases, in that order; junction bases with no gene match: 11. Germline V lookup: CDR1 SEHNR, CDR2 FQNEAQ (reference sequence). CDR3 length equals 14 residues. CDR3 DNA: TGTGCCAGCACCCTAGGGACAGCGCAGGATGAGCAGTTCTTC. This encodes CASTLGTAQDEQFF.

This sequence joins TRBV2 and TRBJ2-2; D tentatively fits TRBD1 or TRBD2 (5 bases each). The CDR3 contains 15 residues. V was clipped by 3 bases and J by 2 bases, with 10 bases between them. Germline V gives CDR1 SNHLY, CDR2 FYNNEI. The CDR3 here is CASSDERGNTGELFF. CDR3 in DNA: TGTGCCAGCAGTGACGAGAGGGGCAACACCGGGGAGCTGTTTTTT.

The CDR3 region is CASSLGGYNSPLHF. The CDR3, as DNA: TGTGCCAGCAGCTTGGGTGGCTACAATTCACCCCTCCACTTT. J is TRBJ1-6 and V is TRBV5-6, with D hard to call. The ends were cut back, 0 bases at V and 7 bases at J, with 8 bases in the middle. The CDR3 sequence is 14 residues long. Germline lookup yields CDR1 SGHDT and CDR2 YYEEEE. Full variable domain (remainder filled in from reference TRBV5-6 and TRBJ1-6): DAGVTQSPTHLIKTRGQQVTLRCSPKSGHDTVSWYQQALGQGPQFIFQYYEEEERQRGNFPDRFSGHQFPNYSSELNVNALLLGDSALYLCASSLGGYNSPLHFGNGTRLTVT.

The chain is built from TRBV11-1 and TRBJ1-4, with D tentatively TRBD1 (5 bases). Germline CDR1 reads SGHAT; CDR2 reads FQDESV (reference sequence). This CDR3 is built from 15 residues. Trimming stripped 5 bases from V and 6 bases from J, with 16 bases between. The CDR3 reads CASSGTTAPDEKLFF. The CDR3 DNA reads TGTGCCAGCAGCGGGACTACAGCGCCCGATGAAAAACTGTTTTTT.